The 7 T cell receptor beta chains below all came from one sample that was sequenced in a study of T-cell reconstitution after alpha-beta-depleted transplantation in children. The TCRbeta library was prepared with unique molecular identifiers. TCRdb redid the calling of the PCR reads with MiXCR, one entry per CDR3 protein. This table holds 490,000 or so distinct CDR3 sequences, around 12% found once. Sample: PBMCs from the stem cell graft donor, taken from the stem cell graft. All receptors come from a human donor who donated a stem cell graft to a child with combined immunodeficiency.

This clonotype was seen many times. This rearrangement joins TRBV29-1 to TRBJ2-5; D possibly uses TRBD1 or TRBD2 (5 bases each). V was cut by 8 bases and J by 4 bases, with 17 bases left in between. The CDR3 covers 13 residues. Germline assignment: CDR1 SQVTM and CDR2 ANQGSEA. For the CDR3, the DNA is TGCAGCACGGGACGCAGGAGAGGAGAGACCCAGTACTTC. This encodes CSTGRRRGETQYF.

DNA of the CDR3: TGTGCCAGCAGTCGAACCTACCCCGGGACAGGGGGCTCTGGAAACACCATATATTTT. It is translated as CASSRTYPGTGGSGNTIYF. The V gene is TRBV12-3 or TRBV12-4, the J gene TRBJ1-3; 11 positions agree with TRBD1. After removal of 5 bases from V and 0 bases from J, the junction contained 12 bases not matched to a gene. CDR3 length equals 19 residues.

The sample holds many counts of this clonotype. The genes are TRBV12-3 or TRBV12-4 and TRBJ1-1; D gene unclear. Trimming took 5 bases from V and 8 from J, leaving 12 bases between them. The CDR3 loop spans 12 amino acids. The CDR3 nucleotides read TGTGCCAGCAGTCCCGGACCTTACGAAGCTTTCTTT. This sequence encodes CASSPGPYEAFF.

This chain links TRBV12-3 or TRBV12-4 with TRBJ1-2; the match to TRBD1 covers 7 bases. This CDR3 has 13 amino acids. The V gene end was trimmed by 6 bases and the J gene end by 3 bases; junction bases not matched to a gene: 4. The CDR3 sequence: CASRRDRHYGYTF. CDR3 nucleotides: TGTGCCAGCAGGAGGGACAGACACTATGGCTACACCTTC.

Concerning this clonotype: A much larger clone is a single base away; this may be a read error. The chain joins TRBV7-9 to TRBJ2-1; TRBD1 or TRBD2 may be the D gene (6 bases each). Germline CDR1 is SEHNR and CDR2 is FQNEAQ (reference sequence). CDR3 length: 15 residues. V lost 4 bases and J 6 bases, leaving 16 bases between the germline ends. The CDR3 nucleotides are TGTGCCAGCAGCTCGCCCGTCGGGGGCATCAATGAGCAGTTCTTC. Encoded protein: CASSSPVGGINEQFF.

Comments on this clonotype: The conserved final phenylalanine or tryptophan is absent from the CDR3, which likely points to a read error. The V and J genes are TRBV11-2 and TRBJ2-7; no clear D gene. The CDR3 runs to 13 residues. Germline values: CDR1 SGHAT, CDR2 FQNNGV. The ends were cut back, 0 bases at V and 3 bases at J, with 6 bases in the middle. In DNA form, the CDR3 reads TGTGCCAGCAGCTTAGAGCTACTCTACGAGCAGTACTAC. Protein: CASSLELLYEQYY.

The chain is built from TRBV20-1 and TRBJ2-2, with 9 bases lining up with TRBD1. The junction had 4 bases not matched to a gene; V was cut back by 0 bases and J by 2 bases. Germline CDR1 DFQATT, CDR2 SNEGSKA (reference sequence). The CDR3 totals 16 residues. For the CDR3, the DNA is TGCAGTGCTAGAGATCTGGACAGGGGTAACACCGGGGAGCTGTTTTTT. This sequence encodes CSARDLDRGNTGELFF.